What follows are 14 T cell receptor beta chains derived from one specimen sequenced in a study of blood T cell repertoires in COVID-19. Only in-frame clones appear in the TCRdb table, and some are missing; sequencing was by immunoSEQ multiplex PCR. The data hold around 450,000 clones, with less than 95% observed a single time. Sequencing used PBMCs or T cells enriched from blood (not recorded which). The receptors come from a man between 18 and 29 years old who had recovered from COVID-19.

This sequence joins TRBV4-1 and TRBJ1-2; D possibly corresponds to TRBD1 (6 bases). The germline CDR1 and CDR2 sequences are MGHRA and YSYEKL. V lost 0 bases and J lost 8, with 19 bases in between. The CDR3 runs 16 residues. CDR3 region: CASSQDQIYRAGGYTF. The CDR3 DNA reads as TGCGCCAGCAGCCAAGACCAAATTTACAGGGCCGGAGGCTACACCTTC.

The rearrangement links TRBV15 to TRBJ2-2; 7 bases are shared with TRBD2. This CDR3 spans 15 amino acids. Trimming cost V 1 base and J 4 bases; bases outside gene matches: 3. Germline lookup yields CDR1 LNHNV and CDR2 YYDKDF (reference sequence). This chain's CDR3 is CATSRGLAVTGELFF. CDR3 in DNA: TGTGCCACCAGCAGAGGGCTAGCGGTCACCGGGGAGCTGTTTTTT. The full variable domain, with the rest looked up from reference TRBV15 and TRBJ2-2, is DAMVIQNPRYQVTQFGKPVTLSCSQTLNHNVMYWYQQKSSQAPKLLFHYYDKDFNNEADTPDNFQSRRPNTSFCFLDIRSPGLGDTAMYLCATSRGLAVTGELFFGEGSRLTVL.

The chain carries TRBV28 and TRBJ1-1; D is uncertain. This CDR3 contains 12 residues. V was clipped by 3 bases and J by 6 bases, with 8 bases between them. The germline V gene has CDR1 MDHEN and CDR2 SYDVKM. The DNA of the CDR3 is TGTGCCAGCAGTTTTCTTGGCTCTGAAGCTTTCTTT. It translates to CASSFLGSEAFF.

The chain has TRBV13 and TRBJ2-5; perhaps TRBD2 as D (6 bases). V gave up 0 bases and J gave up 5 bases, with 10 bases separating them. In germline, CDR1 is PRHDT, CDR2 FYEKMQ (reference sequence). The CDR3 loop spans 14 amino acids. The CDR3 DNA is TGTGCCAGCAGCTTAGGAAGTGGGAGGGAGACCCAGTACTTC. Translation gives CASSLGSGRETQYF.

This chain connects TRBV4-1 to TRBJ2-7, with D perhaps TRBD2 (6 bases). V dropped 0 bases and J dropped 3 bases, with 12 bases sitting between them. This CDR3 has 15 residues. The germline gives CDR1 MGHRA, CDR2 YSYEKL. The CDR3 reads CASSQDGGPSYEQYF. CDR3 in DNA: TGCGCCAGCAGCCAAGACGGGGGACCCAGCTACGAGCAGTACTTC.

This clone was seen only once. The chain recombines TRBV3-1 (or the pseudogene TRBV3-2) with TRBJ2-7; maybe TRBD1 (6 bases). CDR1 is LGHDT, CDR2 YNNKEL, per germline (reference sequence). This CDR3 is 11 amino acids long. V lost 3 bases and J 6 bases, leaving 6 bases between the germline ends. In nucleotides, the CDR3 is TGTGCCAGCAGCCAGGGGGCCGAGCAGTACTTC. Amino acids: CASSQGAEQYF.

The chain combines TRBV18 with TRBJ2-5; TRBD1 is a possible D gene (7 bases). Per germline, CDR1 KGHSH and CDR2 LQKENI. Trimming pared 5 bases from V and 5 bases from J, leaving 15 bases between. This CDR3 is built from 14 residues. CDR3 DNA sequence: TGTGCCAGCTCAGAGTCAGGGGGGTCCGAGACCCAGTACTTC. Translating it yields CASSESGGSETQYF.

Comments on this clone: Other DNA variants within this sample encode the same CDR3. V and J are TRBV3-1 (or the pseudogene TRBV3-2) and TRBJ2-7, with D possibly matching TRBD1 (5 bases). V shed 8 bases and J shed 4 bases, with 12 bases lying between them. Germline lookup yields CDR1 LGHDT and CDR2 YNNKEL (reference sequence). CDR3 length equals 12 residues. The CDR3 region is CASSSGSYEQYF. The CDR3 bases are TGTGCCAGCTCATCAGGGTCGTACGAGCAGTACTTC.

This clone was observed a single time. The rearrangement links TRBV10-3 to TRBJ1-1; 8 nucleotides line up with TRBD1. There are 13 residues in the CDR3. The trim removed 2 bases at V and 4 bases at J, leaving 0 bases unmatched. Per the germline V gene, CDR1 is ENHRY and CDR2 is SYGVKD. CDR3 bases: TGTGCCATCAGTGAGACAGGGGGCACTGAAGCTTTCTTT. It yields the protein CAISETGGTEAFF.

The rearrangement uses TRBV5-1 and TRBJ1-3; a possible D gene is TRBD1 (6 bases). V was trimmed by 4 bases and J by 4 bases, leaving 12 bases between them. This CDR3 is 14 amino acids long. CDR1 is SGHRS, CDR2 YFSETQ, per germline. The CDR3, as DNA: TGCGCCAGCAGCCACACAGGGACGGGAAACACCATATATTTT. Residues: CASSHTGTGNTIYF.

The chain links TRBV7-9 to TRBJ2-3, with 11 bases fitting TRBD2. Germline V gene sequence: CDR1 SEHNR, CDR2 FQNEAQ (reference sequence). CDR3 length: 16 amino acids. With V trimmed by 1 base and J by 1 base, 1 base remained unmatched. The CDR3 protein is CASSLGGLAGTDTQYF. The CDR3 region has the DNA TGTGCCAGCAGCTTAGGGGGACTAGCGGGCACAGATACGCAGTATTTT.

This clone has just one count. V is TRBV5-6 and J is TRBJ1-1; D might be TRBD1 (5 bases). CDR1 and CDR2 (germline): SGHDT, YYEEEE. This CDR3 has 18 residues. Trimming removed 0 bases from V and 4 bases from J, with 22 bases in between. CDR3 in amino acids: CASSLERDSGWGGTEAFF. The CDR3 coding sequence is TGTGCCAGCAGCTTGGAGAGGGACTCGGGATGGGGCGGCACTGAAGCTTTCTTT.

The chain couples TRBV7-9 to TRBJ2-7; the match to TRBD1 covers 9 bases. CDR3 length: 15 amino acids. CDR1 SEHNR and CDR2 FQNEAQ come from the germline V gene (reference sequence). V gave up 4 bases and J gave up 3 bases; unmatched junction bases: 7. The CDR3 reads CASSSTGTGLYEQYF. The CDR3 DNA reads TGTGCCAGCAGCTCTACCGGGACAGGGCTCTACGAGCAGTACTTC.

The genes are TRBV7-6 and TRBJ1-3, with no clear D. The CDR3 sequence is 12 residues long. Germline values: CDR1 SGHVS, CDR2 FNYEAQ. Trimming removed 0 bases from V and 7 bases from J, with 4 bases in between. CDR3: CASSLARNTIYF. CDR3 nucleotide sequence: TGTGCCAGCAGCTTAGCACGGAACACCATATATTTT.